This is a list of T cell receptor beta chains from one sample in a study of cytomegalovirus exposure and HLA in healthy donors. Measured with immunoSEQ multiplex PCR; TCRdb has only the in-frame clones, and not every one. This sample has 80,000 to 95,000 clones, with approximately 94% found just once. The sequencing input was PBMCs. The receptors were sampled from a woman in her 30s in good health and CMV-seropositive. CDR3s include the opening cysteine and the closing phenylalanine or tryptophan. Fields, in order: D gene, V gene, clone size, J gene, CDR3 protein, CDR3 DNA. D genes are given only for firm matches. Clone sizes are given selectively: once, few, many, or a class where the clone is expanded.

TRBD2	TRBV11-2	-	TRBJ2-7	CASSLDGASGAYEQYF	TGTGCCAGCAGCTTAGATGGGGCTAGCGGAGCCTACGAGCAGTACTTC
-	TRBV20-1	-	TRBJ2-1	CSARLTVEQFF	TGCAGTGCTAGATTAACGGTTGAGCAGTTCTTC
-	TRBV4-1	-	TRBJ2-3	CASSLPGSTDTQYF	TGCGCCAGCAGCCTCCCGGGATCGACAGATACGCAGTATTTT
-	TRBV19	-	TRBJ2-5	CASSILGRYRETQYF	TGTGCCAGTAGTATCCTGGGCAGGTATCGAGAGACCCAGTACTTC
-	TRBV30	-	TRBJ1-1	CAWEGFDRGGTEAFF	TGTGCCTGGGAAGGGTTCGACAGAGGGGGCACTGAAGCTTTCTTT
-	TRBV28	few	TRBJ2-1	CASSLVGFGRADEQFF	TGTGCCAGCAGTTTAGTCGGTTTTGGGCGGGCGGATGAGCAGTTCTTC
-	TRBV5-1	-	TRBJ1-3	CASSLGTDTSGNTIYF	TGCGCCAGCAGCTTAGGAACGGACACCTCTGGAAACACCATATATTTT
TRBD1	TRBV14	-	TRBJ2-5	CASSQDLGTAQETQYF	TGTGCCAGCAGCCAAGATCTTGGGACAGCACAAGAGACCCAGTACTTC
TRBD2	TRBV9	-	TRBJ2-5	CASSHPLGGRSLETQYF	TGTGCCAGCAGCCACCCCCTGGGCGGGAGGAGTCTGGAGACCCAGTACTTC
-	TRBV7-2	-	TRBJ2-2	CASSFDWSTGELFF	TGTGCCAGCAGCTTTGATTGGAGCACCGGGGAGCTGTTTTTT
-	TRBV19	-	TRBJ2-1	CASSITRYNEQFF	TGTGCCAGTAGTATAACTAGGTACAATGAGCAGTTCTTC
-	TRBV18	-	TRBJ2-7	CASSLYSLQGPYEQYF	TGTGCCAGCTCACTGTATAGTTTACAGGGACCCTACGAGCAGTACTTC
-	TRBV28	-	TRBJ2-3	CASSLPGGGSLPDTQYF	TGTGCCAGCAGTTTGCCCGGGGGCGGGAGCCTTCCGGATACGCAGTATTTT
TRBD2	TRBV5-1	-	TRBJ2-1	CASSLLREVRDNEQFF	TGCGCCAGCAGCTTGTTGCGGGAGGTCCGAGACAATGAGCAGTTCTTC
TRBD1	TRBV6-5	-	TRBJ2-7	CASISRDRGVNEQYF	TGTGCCAGCATATCGAGGGACAGGGGGGTTAACGAGCAGTACTTC
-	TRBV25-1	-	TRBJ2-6	CASSEWRLGQSGANVLTF	TGTGCCAGCAGTGAATGGAGACTAGGGCAATCTGGGGCCAACGTCCTGACTTTC
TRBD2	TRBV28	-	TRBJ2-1	CASSSSGLAGNNEQFF	TGTGCCAGCAGTTCATCGGGACTAGCGGGAAACAATGAGCAGTTCTTC
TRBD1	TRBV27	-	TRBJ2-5	CASSPKSGQPSGTQYF	TGTGCCAGCAGCCCCAAGTCGGGACAGCCTTCTGGGACCCAGTACTTC
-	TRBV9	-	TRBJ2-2	CASSVVSGGGMNTGELFF	TGTGCCAGCAGCGTAGTATCCGGTGGAGGAATGAACACCGGGGAGCTGTTTTTT
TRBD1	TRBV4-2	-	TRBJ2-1	CASSLARPDRVLRREQFF	TGTGCCAGCAGCCTCGCCCGTCCCGACAGGGTTTTACGTCGTGAGCAGTTCTTC
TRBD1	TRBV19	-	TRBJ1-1	CASSTRSGTGQEAFF	TGTGCCAGTAGTACGAGGAGCGGGACAGGGCAAGAAGCTTTCTTT
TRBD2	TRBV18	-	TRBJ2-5	CASSPLSSGIQETQYF	TGTGCCAGCTCACCATTGAGTAGCGGGATTCAAGAGACCCAGTACTTC
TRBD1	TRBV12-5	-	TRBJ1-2	CASGSPTGVPGGYTF	TGTGCTAGTGGTTCTCCAACAGGGGTTCCTGGGGGCTACACCTTC
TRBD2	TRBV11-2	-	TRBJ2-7	CASSPGGLVVPYEQYF	TGTGCCAGCAGCCCGGGGGGACTAGTTGTTCCATACGAGCAGTACTTC
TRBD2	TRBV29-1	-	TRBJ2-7	CSVEGGGRGGYEQYF	TGCAGCGTTGAAGGGGGGGGTAGGGGAGGCTACGAGCAGTACTTC
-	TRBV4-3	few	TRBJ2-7	CASSQAREVGLYEQYF	TGCGCCAGCAGCCAGGCGCGAGAGGTTGGTTTATACGAGCAGTACTTC
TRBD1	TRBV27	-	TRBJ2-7	CASRTGGREQYF	TGTGCCAGCAGGACAGGGGGCCGCGAGCAGTACTTC
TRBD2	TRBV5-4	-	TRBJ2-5	CASRIGTKETQYF	TGTGCCAGCAGAATCGGGACTAAAGAGACCCAGTACTTC
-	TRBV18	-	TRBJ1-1	CASSLDRNTEAFF	TGTGCCAGCTCACTGGACAGGAACACTGAAGCTTTCTTT
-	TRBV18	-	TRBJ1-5	CASSLRQDLQPQHF	TGTGCCAGCTCACTCCGACAGGACTTACAGCCCCAGCATTTT
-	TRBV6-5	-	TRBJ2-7	CASSYRRELHYEQYF	TGTGCCAGCAGTTACAGACGGGAGCTCCACTACGAGCAGTACTTC
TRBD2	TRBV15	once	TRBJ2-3	CATSRDNAREGGTDTQYF	TGTGCCACCAGCAGAGATAACGCGCGGGAGGGCGGCACAGATACGCAGTATTTT
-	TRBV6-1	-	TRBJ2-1	CASRNLLLFGEQFF	TGTGCCAGCAGAAACCTACTCCTTTTTGGTGAGCAGTTCTTC
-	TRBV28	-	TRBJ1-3	CASSFGGSGNTIYF	TGTGCCAGCAGTTTTGGGGGGAGTGGAAACACCATATATTTT
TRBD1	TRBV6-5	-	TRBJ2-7	CASRTGTGLYEQYF	TGTGCCAGCAGGACCGGGACAGGATTATACGAGCAGTACTTC
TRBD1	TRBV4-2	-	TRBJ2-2	CASSQGIQGAETGELFF	TGTGCCAGCAGCCAAGGGATACAGGGGGCGGAGACCGGGGAGCTGTTTTTT
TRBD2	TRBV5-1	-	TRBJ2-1	CASSLGLAGGIGNEQFF	TGCGCCAGCAGCCTGGGACTAGCGGGAGGGATTGGCAATGAGCAGTTCTTC
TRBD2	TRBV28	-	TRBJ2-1	CASSQGREVLEQFF	TGTGCCAGCAGCCAAGGGCGGGAGGTACTTGAGCAGTTCTTC
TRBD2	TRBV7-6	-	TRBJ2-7	CASSNGLAGLYEQYF	TGTGCCAGCAGCAACGGACTAGCGGGGCTCTACGAGCAGTACTTC
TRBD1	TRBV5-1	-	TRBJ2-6	CASSPGQGAMVANVLTF	TGCGCCAGCAGCCCGGGACAGGGGGCGATGGTGGCCAACGTCCTGACTTTC
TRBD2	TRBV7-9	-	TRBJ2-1	CASSFGGLAGGYNEQFF	TGTGCCAGCAGCTTTGGGGGACTAGCGGGAGGTTACAATGAGCAGTTCTTC
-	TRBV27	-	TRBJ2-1	CASSRLPQYAEQFF	TGTGCCAGCAGCAGACTACCCCAGTACGCTGAGCAGTTCTTC
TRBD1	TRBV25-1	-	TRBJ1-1	CASSEWGGTGNTEAFF	TGTGCCAGCAGTGAATGGGGAGGGACAGGGAACACTGAAGCTTTCTTT
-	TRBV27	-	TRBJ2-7	CASSRTVSYEQYF	TGTGCCAGCAGTCGGACTGTATCCTACGAGCAGTACTTC
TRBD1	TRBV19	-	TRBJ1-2	CASNSGQQYGYTF	TGTGCCAGTAACTCGGGACAGCAATATGGCTACACCTTC
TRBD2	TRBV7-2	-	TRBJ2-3	CASSLGTSGRHTDTQYF	TGTGCCAGCAGCTTAGGGACTAGCGGGAGACATACAGATACGCAGTATTTT
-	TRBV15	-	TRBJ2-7	CATSRARGPYEQYF	TGTGCCACCAGCAGAGCCAGGGGTCCCTACGAGCAGTACTTC
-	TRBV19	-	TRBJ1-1	CASSMVFARLNTEAFF	TGTGCCAGTAGTATGGTGTTTGCCAGGTTGAACACTGAAGCTTTCTTT
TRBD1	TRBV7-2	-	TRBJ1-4	CASSLTTGQGEKLFF	TGTGCCAGCAGCTTAACAACCGGACAGGGCGAAAAACTGTTTTTT
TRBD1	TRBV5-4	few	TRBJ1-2	CASSSGQANYGYTF	TGTGCCAGCAGCTCTGGACAGGCAAACTATGGCTACACCTTC
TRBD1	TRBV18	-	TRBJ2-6	CASSEVDRGSGANVLTF	TGTGCCAGCTCAGAAGTCGACAGGGGGTCTGGGGCCAACGTCCTGACTTTC
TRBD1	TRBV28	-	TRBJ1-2	CASSSDRVADYGYTF	TGTGCCAGCAGTTCCGACAGGGTCGCCGACTATGGCTACACCTTC
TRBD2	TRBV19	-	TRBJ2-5	CASSTAGVSETQYF	TGTGCCAGTAGTACGGCGGGAGTCTCAGAGACCCAGTACTTC
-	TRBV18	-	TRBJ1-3	CASSPRGGPGNTIYF	TGTGCCAGCTCACCAAGGGGTGGTCCTGGAAACACCATATATTTT
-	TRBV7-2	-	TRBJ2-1	CASSLTKVRVSYNEQFF	TGTGCCAGCAGCTTAACGAAGGTGAGGGTCTCCTACAATGAGCAGTTCTTC
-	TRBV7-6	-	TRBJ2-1	CASSLKATGTYNEQFF	TGTGCCAGCAGCTTAAAGGCAACAGGGACCTACAATGAGCAGTTCTTC
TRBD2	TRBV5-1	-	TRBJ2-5	CASSRERDSGIFETQYF	TGCGCCAGCAGCCGAGAACGGGATAGCGGGATTTTCGAGACCCAGTACTTC